These 2 T cell receptor beta chains came from one sample sequenced in a study of graft-versus-host responses after intestinal transplantation. Profiled with immunoSEQ multiplex PCR; TCRdb holds only in-frame clones, not every one. The table shows 5,500 to 8,500 clones, with roughly 24% occurring only once. Material: alloreactive CD4+ T cells from a mixed lymphocyte reaction culture, obtained before intestinal transplant. Regarding subset: CFSE-low proliferating T cells sorted from approximately six-day pre-transplant mixed lymphocyte reaction (GvH or HvG direction). These receptors all stem from a human patient who received an intestinal transplant.

The rearrangement links TRBV6-5 to TRBJ1-1; maybe TRBD1 (5 bases). The germline V gene encodes CDR1 MNHEY and CDR2 SVGAGI. The germline V and J ends were trimmed by 6 bases and 11 bases, with 10 bases remaining between them. The CDR3 consists of 10 residues. The CDR3 region has the DNA TGTGCCAGCAGCAAGGGGTGGGCTTTCTTT. Translation gives CASSKGWAFF.

The chain couples TRBV28 to TRBJ2-3, with no clear D. V gave up 4 bases and J gave up 2 bases, with 1 base separating them. The length of the CDR3 is 11 residues. Germline V gene sequence: CDR1 MDHEN, CDR2 SYDVKM. This chain's CDR3 is CASSYTDTQYF. CDR3 in DNA: TGTGCCAGCAGTTACACAGATACGCAGTATTTT.